Included here is one T cell receptor (beta chain) sequence, with context. Antigen unknown. The germline V gene encodes CDR1 LNHDA and CDR2 SQIVND (reference sequence). The CDR3 consists of 14 residues. The ends were cut back, 6 bases at V and 5 bases at J, with 16 bases in the middle. The data originate from a study of T cell responses to AZD1222 COVID-19 vaccine. Study observations and caveats: Two AZD1222 doses significantly raised spike-specific TCR breadth and depth over controls. There were mostly white British donors and more females than males, and clonal diversity was possibly underestimated. Seropositive status at baseline applied to only five or six AZD1222 recipients.

Produced via immunoSEQ multiplex PCR; TCRdb's table is partial and in-frame only. The sample has about 120,000 clones, approximately 85% seen once. The sample here was peripheral blood, taken on day 0 of AZD1222 vaccination. The receptor was isolated from an adult in good health. The chain carries TRBV19 and TRBJ1-1; maybe TRBD1 (5 bases). The CDR3 bases are TGTGCCAGTAGAGACGGGGCCTCCGGGACTGAAGCTTTCTTT. Translation gives CASRDGASGTEAFF.